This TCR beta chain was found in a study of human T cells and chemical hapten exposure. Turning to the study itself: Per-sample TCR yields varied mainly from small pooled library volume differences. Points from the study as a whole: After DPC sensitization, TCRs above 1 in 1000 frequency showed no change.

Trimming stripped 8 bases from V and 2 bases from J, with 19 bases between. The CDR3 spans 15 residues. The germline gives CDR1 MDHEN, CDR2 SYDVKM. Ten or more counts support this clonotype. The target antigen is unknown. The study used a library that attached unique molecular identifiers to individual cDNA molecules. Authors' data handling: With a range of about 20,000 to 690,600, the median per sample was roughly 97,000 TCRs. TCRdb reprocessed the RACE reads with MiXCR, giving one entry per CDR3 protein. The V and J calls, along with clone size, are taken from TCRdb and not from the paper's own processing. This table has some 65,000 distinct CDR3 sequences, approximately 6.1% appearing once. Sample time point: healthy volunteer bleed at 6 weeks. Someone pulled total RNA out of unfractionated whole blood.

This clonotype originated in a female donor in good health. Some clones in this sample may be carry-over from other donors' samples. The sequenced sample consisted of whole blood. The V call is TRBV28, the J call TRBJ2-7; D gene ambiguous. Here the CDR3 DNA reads TGTGCCAGCCTTCTTTCCCTCGGGTTAACCTACGAGCAGTACTTC. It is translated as CASLLSLGLTYEQYF. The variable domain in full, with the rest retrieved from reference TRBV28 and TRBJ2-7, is DVKVTQSSRYLVKRTGEKVFLECVQDMDHENMFWYRQDPGLGLRLIYFSYDVKMKEKGDIPEGYSVSREKKERFSLILESASTNQTSMYLCASLLSLGLTYEQYFGPGTRLTVT.